This entry features one T cell receptor (beta chain) sequence. Assay used: immunoSEQ multiplex PCR; TCRdb lists only in-frame clones, some missing. This sample has 97,000 or so clones, with 70% to 80% found just once. The data originate from a study of blood T cell repertoires in COVID-19. Unmatched junction bases numbered 16, after V lost 5 bases and J lost 11 bases. This CDR3 comprises 15 residues. From germline, CDR1 is SGHAT and CDR2 FQNNGV. This rearrangement joins TRBV11-2 to TRBJ1-1; 8 positions agree with TRBD1. This receptor was taken from a man aged 55 to 70 with active or convalescent COVID-19. The sample taken for sequencing was peripheral blood. In DNA, the CDR3 is TGTGCCAGCAGCCCAACCTCCCAGGGGGCCGGGCGGGCTTTCTTT. Its translation is CASSPTSQGAGRAFF.